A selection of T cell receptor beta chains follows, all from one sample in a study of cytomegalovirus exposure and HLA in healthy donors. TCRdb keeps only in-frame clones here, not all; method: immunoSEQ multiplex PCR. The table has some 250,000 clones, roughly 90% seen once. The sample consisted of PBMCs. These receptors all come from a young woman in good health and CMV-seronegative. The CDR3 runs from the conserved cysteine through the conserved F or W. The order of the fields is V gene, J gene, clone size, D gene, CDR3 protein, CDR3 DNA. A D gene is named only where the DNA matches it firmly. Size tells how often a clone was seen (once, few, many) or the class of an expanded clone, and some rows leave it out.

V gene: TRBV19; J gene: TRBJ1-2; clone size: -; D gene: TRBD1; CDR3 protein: CASTDDRVDYGYTF; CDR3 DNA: TGTGCCAGTACTGATGACAGGGTTGACTATGGCTACACCTTC
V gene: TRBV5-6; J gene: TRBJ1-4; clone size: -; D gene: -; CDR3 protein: CASSLAPWSANEKLFF; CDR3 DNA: TGTGCCAGCAGCTTGGCCCCGTGGTCGGCTAATGAAAAACTGTTTTTT
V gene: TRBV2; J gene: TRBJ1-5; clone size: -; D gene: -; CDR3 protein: CASSDGRMPNQPQHF; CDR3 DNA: TGTGCCAGCAGTGACGGGAGGATGCCCAATCAGCCCCAGCATTTT
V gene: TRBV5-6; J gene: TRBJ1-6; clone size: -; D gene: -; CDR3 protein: CASSLGVGVGLNSPLHF; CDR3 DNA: TGTGCCAGCAGCTTGGGAGTAGGGGTTGGTTTGAATTCACCCCTCCACTTT
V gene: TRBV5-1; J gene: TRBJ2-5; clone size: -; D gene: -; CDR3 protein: CASSTGEITETQYF; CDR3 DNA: TGCGCCAGCTCCACAGGAGAAATCACAGAGACCCAGTACTTC
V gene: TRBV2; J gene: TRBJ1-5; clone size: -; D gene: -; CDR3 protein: CASRQGTGQPQHF; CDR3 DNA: TGTGCCAGCAGACAGGGAACGGGTCAGCCCCAGCATTTT
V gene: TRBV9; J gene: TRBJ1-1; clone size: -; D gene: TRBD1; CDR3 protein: CASSVGDRFYTEAFF; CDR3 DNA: TGTGCCAGCAGCGTAGGGGACAGGTTCTACACTGAAGCTTTCTTT
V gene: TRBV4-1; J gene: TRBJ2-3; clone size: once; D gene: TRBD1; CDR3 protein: CASSEDRGSTDTQYF; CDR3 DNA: TGCGCCAGCAGCGAAGACAGGGGAAGCACAGATACGCAGTATTTT
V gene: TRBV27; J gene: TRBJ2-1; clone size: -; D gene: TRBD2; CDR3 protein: CASSFLGLAGVSYNEQFF; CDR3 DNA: TGTGCCAGCAGTTTTTTGGGACTAGCGGGGGTGTCCTACAATGAGCAGTTCTTC
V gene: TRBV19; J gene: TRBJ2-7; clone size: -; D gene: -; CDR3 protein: CASSPLLTGDYEQYF; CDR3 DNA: TGTGCCAGTAGTCCTCTCCTGACAGGAGACTACGAGCAGTACTTC
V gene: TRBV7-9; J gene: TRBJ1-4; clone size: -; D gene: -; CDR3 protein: CASSLVGHRNEKLFF; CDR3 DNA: TGTGCCAGCAGCTTGGTAGGACACCGTAATGAAAAACTGTTTTTT
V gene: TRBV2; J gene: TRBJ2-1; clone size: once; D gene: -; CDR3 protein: CASSDVGGGRLEQFF; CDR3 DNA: TGTGCCAGCAGCGATGTGGGGGGGGGCCGTCTTGAGCAGTTCTTC
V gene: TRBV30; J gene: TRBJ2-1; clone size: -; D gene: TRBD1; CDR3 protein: CAWSVHPGGNYNEQFF; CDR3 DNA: TGTGCCTGGAGTGTACATCCAGGGGGTAACTACAATGAGCAGTTCTTC
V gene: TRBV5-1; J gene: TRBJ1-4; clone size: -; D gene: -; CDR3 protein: CASSLEEGYLGEKLFF; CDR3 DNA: TGCGCCAGCAGCTTGGAGGAGGGTTATTTGGGTGAAAAACTGTTTTTT
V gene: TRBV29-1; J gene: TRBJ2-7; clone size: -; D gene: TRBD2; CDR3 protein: CSTYGGNSYEQYF; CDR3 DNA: TGCAGCACTTACGGGGGGAATTCCTACGAGCAGTACTTC
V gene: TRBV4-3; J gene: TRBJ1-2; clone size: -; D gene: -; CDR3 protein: CASSQGQLYGYTF; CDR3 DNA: TGCGCCAGCAGCCAAGGACAGCTCTATGGCTACACCTTC
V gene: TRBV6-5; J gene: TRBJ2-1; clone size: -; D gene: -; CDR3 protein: CASSYSELYNEQFF; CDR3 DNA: TGTGCCAGCAGTTACTCGGAGCTTTACAATGAGCAGTTCTTC
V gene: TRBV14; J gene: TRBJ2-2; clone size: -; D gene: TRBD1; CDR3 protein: CASSPQGVTGELFF; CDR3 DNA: TGTGCCAGCAGCCCCCAGGGGGTTACCGGGGAGCTGTTTTTT
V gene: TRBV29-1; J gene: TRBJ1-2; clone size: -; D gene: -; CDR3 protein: CSVVTGGPWGYTF; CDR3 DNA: TGCAGCGTTGTAACAGGTGGCCCCTGGGGCTACACCTTC
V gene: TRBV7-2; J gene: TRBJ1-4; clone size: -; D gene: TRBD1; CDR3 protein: CASSYDRANEKLFF; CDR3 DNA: TGTGCCAGCAGCTACGACAGGGCAAATGAAAAACTGTTTTTT
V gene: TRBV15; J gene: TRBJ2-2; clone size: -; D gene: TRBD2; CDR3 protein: CATSRAGANTGELFF; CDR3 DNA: TGTGCCACCAGCAGGGCGGGGGCGAACACCGGGGAGCTGTTTTTT
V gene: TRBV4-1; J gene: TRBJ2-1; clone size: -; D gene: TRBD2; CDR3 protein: CASSLQGGPLGNEQFF; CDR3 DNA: TGCGCCAGCAGCCTCCAGGGAGGGCCGCTAGGAAATGAGCAGTTCTTC
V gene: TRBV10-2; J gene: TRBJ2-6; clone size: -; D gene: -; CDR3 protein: CASRGFEDRGDSGANVLTF; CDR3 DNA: TGCGCCAGCAGGGGGTTTGAGGACAGAGGTGACTCTGGGGCCAACGTCCTGACTTTC
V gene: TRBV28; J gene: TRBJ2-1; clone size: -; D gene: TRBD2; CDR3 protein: CASSETSGNNEQFF; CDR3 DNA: TGTGCCAGCAGTGAGACTAGCGGGAACAATGAGCAGTTCTTC
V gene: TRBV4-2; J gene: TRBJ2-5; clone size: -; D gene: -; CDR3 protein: CASSPTGRASETQYF; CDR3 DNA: TGTGCCAGCAGCCCTACAGGGAGGGCGTCAGAGACCCAGTACTTC
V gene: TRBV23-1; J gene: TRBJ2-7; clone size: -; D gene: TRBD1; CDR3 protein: CAALQGPQTYEQYF; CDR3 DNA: TGCGCCGCCTTACAGGGGCCCCAAACCTACGAGCAGTACTTC
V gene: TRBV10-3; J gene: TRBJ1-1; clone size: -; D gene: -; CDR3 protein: CAISESEGWTEAFF; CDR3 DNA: TGTGCCATCAGTGAGTCGGAGGGATGGACTGAAGCTTTCTTT
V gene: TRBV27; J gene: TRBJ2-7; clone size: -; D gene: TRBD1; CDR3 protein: CASSLGTAYEQYF; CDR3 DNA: TGTGCCAGCAGTTTAGGGACAGCCTACGAGCAGTACTTC
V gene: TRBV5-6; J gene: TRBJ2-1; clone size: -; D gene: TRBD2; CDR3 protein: CASSIPGGANEQFF; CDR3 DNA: TGTGCCAGCAGCATCCCGGGGGGGGCCAATGAGCAGTTCTTC
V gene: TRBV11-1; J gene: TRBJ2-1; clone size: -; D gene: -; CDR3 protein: CASSLGGLDLQTRQFF; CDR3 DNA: TGTGCCAGCAGCTTAGGTGGCCTGGACTTACAAACCCGGCAGTTCTTC
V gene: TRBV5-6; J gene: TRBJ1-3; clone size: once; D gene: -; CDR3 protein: CASSSEALGNTIYF; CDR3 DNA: TGTGCCAGCAGCTCCGAGGCTCTTGGAAACACCATATATTTT
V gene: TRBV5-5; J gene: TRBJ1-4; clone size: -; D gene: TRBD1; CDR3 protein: CASSRARGEKLFF; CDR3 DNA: TGTGCCAGCAGCCGGGCCAGGGGGGAAAAACTGTTTTTT